What follows describes a single T cell receptor beta chain. The antigen is unknown. The CDR3 consists of 15 residues. Germline assignment: CDR1 SEHNR and CDR2 FQNEAQ (reference sequence). Trimming stripped 5 bases from V and 4 bases from J, with 15 bases between. PCR employed 60 Vbeta and 13 Jbeta primers. The repertoire was sequenced with immunoSEQ multiplex PCR; TCRdb's copy has only in-frame clones and lacks some. This sample has fewer than 40,000 clones, with 81% found just once. The source of the sample is a study of cytomegalovirus exposure and HLA in healthy donors. About the study: Unique TCR beta sequences numbering about 100 million came from approximately 180 million T cells in an earlier analysis. Out of 398 genotyped donors, about 76% belonged to the Caucasian-associated ancestry cluster. Study-level points and caveats: Earlier analysis yielded a pattern in which most TCR beta V segments were productive about 90% or about 30% of the time. There were some public TCRs occurring in many donors, but most TCR sequences were rare.

The chain uses TRBV7-9 and TRBJ1-5; D remains ambiguous. The TCR was taken from a woman aged 40 to 49 in good health and CMV-seronegative. Material: PBMCs. DNA for the CDR3: TGTGCCAGCAGCCCAGGAACGGCCTTAAATCAGCCCCAGCATTTT. It codes for CASSPGTALNQPQHF.